These 19 T cell receptor beta chains originate from one sample sequenced in a study of blood T cell repertoires in COVID-19. Libraries were prepared by immunoSEQ multiplex PCR; TCRdb keeps only in-frame clonotypes and omits some of them. The sample yields some 250,000 clones, approximately 86% seen once. The source material was peripheral blood. The receptors come from a man aged 25-45 years with active or convalescent COVID-19.

The chain combines TRBV30 with TRBJ2-1; 8 bases fit TRBD1. The germline V gene has CDR1 GTSNPN and CDR2 SVGIG (reference sequence). V was clipped by 4 bases and J by 1 base; unmatched bases: 9. The length of the CDR3 is 16 residues. Here the CDR3 reads CAWIGRGRLSYNEQFF. The CDR3, as DNA: TGTGCCTGGATTGGCAGGGGGCGTTTGTCCTACAATGAGCAGTTCTTC.

The V call is TRBV29-1, the J call TRBJ2-1, with 8 bases identical to TRBD1. CDR1 and CDR2 (germline): SQVTM, ANQGSEA. V trimming: 5 bases; J trimming: 7 bases; junction bases outside the gene matches: 4. The CDR3 loop spans 12 amino acids. The CDR3 region is CSVRQGANEQFF. CDR3 DNA: TGCAGCGTTCGGCAGGGGGCGAATGAGCAGTTCTTC.

V and J are TRBV18 and TRBJ2-3; 8 bases line up with TRBD2. The germline CDR1 and CDR2 sequences are KGHSH and LQKENI. With 3 bases clipped from V and 3 bases from J, the junction kept 8 bases outside the gene matches. There are 16 residues in the CDR3. The DNA of the CDR3 is TGTGCCAGCTCACCCCTATCGGGGGGGCCGACAGATACGCAGTATTTT. Amino acids: CASSPLSGGPTDTQYF.

The V and J genes are TRBV3-1 (or the pseudogene TRBV3-2) and TRBJ1-6; D might be TRBD1 (5 bases). The germline V gene has CDR1 LGHDT and CDR2 YNNKEL (reference sequence). Trimming took 0 bases from V and 5 from J, leaving 11 bases between them. The length of the CDR3 is 16 residues. In nucleotides, the CDR3 is TGTGCCAGCAGCCAAGATCCCCAGGGCCATAATTCACCCCTCCACTTT. Encoded protein: CASSQDPQGHNSPLHF.

The genes are TRBV2 and TRBJ2-7, with D possibly TRBD1 on 5 matching bases. This CDR3 region has 14 residues. Trimming pared 2 bases from V and 3 bases from J, leaving 11 bases between. Germline V gene sequence: CDR1 SNHLY, CDR2 FYNNEI. CDR3 sequence reads: CASSESRTFYEQYF. CDR3 nucleotide sequence: TGTGCCAGCAGTGAATCAAGGACATTCTACGAGCAGTACTTC.

The gene calls are TRBV3-1 (or the pseudogene TRBV3-2) and TRBJ2-5, with TRBD2 identical over 11 bases. The germline V gene encodes CDR1 LGHDT and CDR2 YNNKEL (reference sequence). With 3 bases clipped from V and 5 bases from J, the junction kept 5 bases outside the gene matches. This CDR3 is 15 amino acids long. The CDR3 region is CASSQIAGGRETQYF. CDR3 DNA: TGTGCCAGCAGCCAGATAGCGGGGGGGCGTGAGACCCAGTACTTC.

The V call is TRBV28, the J call TRBJ2-3, with 8 positions matching TRBD1. Germline V gives CDR1 MDHEN, CDR2 SYDVKM. This CDR3 region has 15 residues. The V and J ends lost 5 bases and 6 bases, in that order; junction bases with no gene match: 10. This CDR3 is CASSPVDRGGDTQYF. CDR3 sequence (DNA): TGTGCCAGCAGTCCCGTAGACAGGGGCGGGGATACGCAGTATTTT.

The chain employs TRBV6-5 and TRBJ1-2, with D uncertain. This CDR3 comprises 12 residues. The V gene lost 10 bases and the J gene lost 7 bases, with 16 bases spanning the gap. The germline gives CDR1 MNHEY, CDR2 SVGAGI. The CDR3 DNA sequence: TGTGCCAACCTCCCCCGTCGGTGTGGCTACACCTTC. Protein product: CANLPRRCGYTF.

This chain uses TRBV14 with TRBJ2-7; D is uncertain. Deletions cut 4 bases from V and 3 bases from J, with 10 bases between. Germline-derived CDR1 and CDR2 are SGHDN and FVKESK. The CDR3 contains 13 residues. This CDR3 reads CASSPRLDYEQYF. CDR3 sequence (DNA): TGTGCCAGCAGCCCCAGACTGGACTACGAGCAGTACTTC.

The CDR3 DNA is TGTGCCAGCAGCTTGTTTCGGGGAGGGAAGGTGACCTACAATGAGCAGTTCTTC. Translating it yields CASSLFRGGKVTYNEQFF. The gene calls are TRBV5-8 and TRBJ2-1; 7 bases map to TRBD2. This CDR3 spans 18 amino acids. Trimming removed 1 base from V and 2 bases from J; junction bases left unmatched: 12. The germline CDR1 and CDR2 sequences are SGHTS and YDEGEE.

CDR3 loop: CASSVVTGDTGELFF. CDR3 nucleotide sequence: TGCGCCAGCAGCGTAGTCACAGGGGACACCGGGGAGCTGTTTTTT. The chain uses TRBV5-1 and TRBJ2-2; 7 bases align to TRBD1. CDR3 length equals 15 residues. The germline gives CDR1 SGHRS, CDR2 YFSETQ. Germline trimming cut 4 bases from V and 3 bases from J; bases unmatched to any gene: 6.

The chain joins TRBV30 to TRBJ1-1; D is undetermined. CDR1 is GTSNPN and CDR2 is SVGIG in the germline V gene (reference sequence). The CDR3 loop spans 14 amino acids. Trimming took off 0 bases at V and 0 bases at J, with 8 bases between the two ends. The CDR3 DNA sequence: TGTGCCTGGAGTGTTCTCAGTCTGAACACTGAAGCTTTCTTT. Protein product: CAWSVLSLNTEAFF.

This sequence joins TRBV7-6 and TRBJ2-3; 11 bases agree with TRBD2. The germline V gene has CDR1 SGHVS and CDR2 FNYEAQ. The CDR3 is 19 residues long. V lost 5 bases to trimming and J lost 0 bases; unmatched junction nucleotides: 13. CDR3 in DNA: TGTGCCAGCAGCCCACCCAGGCTACTAGCGGGGGCTAGCACAGATACGCAGTATTTT. This gives the protein CASSPPRLLAGASTDTQYF.

CDR3 residues: CASSGPRTGGNEKLFF. CDR3 sequence (DNA): TGTGCCAGCAGCGGACCACGGACAGGGGGTAATGAAAAACTGTTTTTT. The J gene is TRBJ1-4, the V gene TRBV27; 10 bases line up with TRBD1. Losses at the gene ends were 6 bases for V and 4 bases for J; bases not matched to a gene: 8. The CDR3 extends over 16 amino acids. Germline-derived CDR1 and CDR2 are MNHEY and SMNVEV (reference sequence). The entire variable domain, with the rest obtained from reference TRBV27 and TRBJ1-4, is as follows: EAQVTQNPRYLITVTGKKLTVTCSQNMNHEYMSWYRQDPGLGLRQIYYSMNVEVTDKGDVPEGYKVSRKEKRNFPLILESPSPNQTSLYFCASSGPRTGGNEKLFFGSGTQLSVL.

This chain uses TRBV5-1 with TRBJ2-1; TRBD2 matches at 8 bases. Per the germline V gene, CDR1 is SGHRS and CDR2 is YFSETQ. This CDR3 spans 15 amino acids. V trimming: 0 bases; J trimming: 7 bases; junction bases outside the gene matches: 6. The CDR3 DNA sequence: TGCGCCAGCAGCTTGGTTGCAGCGGGGGCAAATGAGCAGTTCTTC. The encoded protein is CASSLVAAGANEQFF.

The genes are TRBV10-2 and TRBJ2-2, with 10 bases fitting TRBD2. Germline assignment: CDR1 WSHSY and CDR2 SAAADI. V lost 6 bases and J lost 3; bases outside the gene matches: 1. This CDR3 comprises 14 residues. CDR3 coding DNA: TGCGCCAGCAGCCTAGCGGGGGACACCGGGGAGCTGTTTTTT. It yields the protein CASSLAGDTGELFF.

The chain recombines TRBV7-6 with TRBJ1-4; D might be TRBD1 (5 bases). The CDR3 is 15 residues long. Germline lookup yields CDR1 SGHVS and CDR2 FNYEAQ. V was trimmed by 5 bases and J by 2 bases, leaving 12 bases between them. The CDR3 loop reads CASSPRDGTNEKLFF. For the CDR3, the DNA is TGTGCCAGCAGCCCCAGGGATGGGACTAATGAAAAACTGTTTTTT.

The J gene is TRBJ2-5, the V gene TRBV29-1, with 8 bases that match TRBD2. CDR1 and CDR2 from the germline V gene are SQVTM and ANQGSEA. The CDR3 consists of 13 residues. The ends lost 5 bases at V and 2 bases at J; junction bases unmatched: 4. Written as DNA, the CDR3 is TGCAGCGTTATGCGGGGGGCTCAAGAGACCCAGTACTTC. It encodes CSVMRGAQETQYF.

In this sample, this clone turned up once. The chain joins TRBV15 to TRBJ2-4; D may be TRBD1 (6 bases). V lost 6 bases and J lost 6, with 12 bases in between. CDR3 length equals 13 residues. In germline, CDR1 is LNHNV, CDR2 YYDKDF (reference sequence). The CDR3 spells CATRGTPGNIQYF. Written as DNA, the CDR3 is TGTGCCACCAGAGGGACACCTGGAAACATTCAGTACTTC.